These T cell receptor beta chains were read from a single sample in a study of cytomegalovirus exposure and HLA in healthy donors. Measured with immunoSEQ multiplex PCR; TCRdb has only the in-frame clones, and not every one. The table lists tens of thousands of clones, about 76% of them singletons. The sequencing sample was made of PBMCs. The receptors stem from a woman aged 35 to 49 in good health and CMV-seropositive. Each CDR3 is given with its conserved first and last residue. The order of the fields is clone size, D gene, J gene, V gene, CDR3 protein, CDR3 DNA. A D gene is named only where the DNA matches it firmly. Rows give clone size only sometimes, using once, few, many, or a class for an expanded clone.

size: NA; D: TRBD2; J: TRBJ2-3; V: TRBV30; CDR3: CAWSIAGGSADTQYF; DNA: TGTGCCTGGAGTATAGCGGGAGGGAGCGCAGATACGCAGTATTTT
size: NA; D: NA; J: TRBJ1-1; V: TRBV9; CDR3: CASSVDSGSEAFF; DNA: TGTGCCAGCAGCGTAGATTCCGGGTCTGAAGCTTTCTTT
size: NA; D: TRBD1; J: TRBJ1-1; V: TRBV11-3; CDR3: CASSSGQGNTEAFF; DNA: TGTGCCAGCAGCTCCGGACAGGGGAACACTGAAGCTTTCTTT
size: NA; D: TRBD1; J: TRBJ1-2; V: TRBV10-3; CDR3: CAITRTGAVVQCSYGYTF; DNA: TGTGCCATCACCCGGACAGGGGCAGTAGTGCAGTGTAGCTATGGCTACACCTTC
size: NA; D: NA; J: TRBJ1-6; V: TRBV18; CDR3: CASSPRGADSPLHF; DNA: TGTGCCAGCTCACCACGGGGAGCAGATTCACCCCTCCACTTT
size: NA; D: NA; J: TRBJ1-2; V: TRBV10-1; CDR3: CASSAGGPRGYTF; DNA: TGCGCCAGCAGCGCGGGGGGTCCGAGGGGCTACACCTTC
size: NA; D: TRBD1; J: TRBJ2-7; V: TRBV6-5; CDR3: CASSYSSDRAYEQYF; DNA: TGTGCCAGCAGTTACTCAAGTGACAGGGCCTACGAGCAGTACTTC
size: NA; D: NA; J: TRBJ1-4; V: TRBV2; CDR3: CASSLTGKGEKLFF; DNA: TGTGCCAGCAGCCTTACAGGGAAGGGGGAAAAACTGTTTTTT
size: NA; D: NA; J: TRBJ2-5; V: TRBV5-6; CDR3: CASSPRGGTETQYF; DNA: TGTGCCAGCAGCCCCCGTGGGGGGACAGAGACCCAGTACTTC
size: NA; D: NA; J: TRBJ1-6; V: TRBV5-1; CDR3: CASTDTPYNSPLHF; DNA: TGCGCCAGCACCGACACACCCTATAATTCACCCCTCCACTTT
size: NA; D: NA; J: TRBJ2-1; V: TRBV28; CDR3: CASSSPKARGNEQFF; DNA: TGTGCCAGCAGTTCCCCCAAGGCTAGAGGCAATGAGCAGTTCTTC
size: NA; D: NA; J: TRBJ1-2; V: TRBV18; CDR3: CASSPSGDMYGYTF; DNA: TGTGCCAGCTCACCGAGCGGGGACATGTATGGCTACACCTTC
size: NA; D: TRBD2; J: TRBJ2-7; V: TRBV5-6; CDR3: CASSQGLAGDLDEQYF; DNA: TGTGCCAGCAGCCAGGGACTAGCGGGAGACTTGGACGAGCAGTACTTC
size: NA; D: NA; J: TRBJ2-1; V: TRBV6-5; CDR3: CASTRKGDEQFF; DNA: TGTGCCAGCACGCGGAAGGGGGATGAGCAGTTCTTC
size: once; D: NA; J: TRBJ2-2; V: TRBV15; CDR3: CATSLTGELFF; DNA: TGTGCCACCAGCCTCACCGGGGAGCTGTTTTTT
size: NA; D: TRBD2; J: TRBJ2-1; V: TRBV7-2; CDR3: CASSLRSAGAYNEQLF; DNA: TGTGCCAGCAGCTTAAGGTCTGCGGGAGCCTACAATGAGCAGCTCTTC
size: NA; D: NA; J: TRBJ1-1; V: TRBV30; CDR3: CAWKEDIGVEAFF; DNA: TGTGCCTGGAAGGAGGATATTGGGGTTGAAGCTTTCTTT
size: NA; D: NA; J: TRBJ2-5; V: TRBV25-1; CDR3: CASSGGETQYF; DNA: TGTGCCAGCAGTGGCGGAGAGACCCAGTACTTC
size: NA; D: NA; J: TRBJ1-1; V: TRBV19; CDR3: CASTSRGANTEAFF; DNA: TGTGCCAGTACTAGTCGGGGGGCGAACACTGAAGCTTTCTTT
size: NA; D: NA; J: TRBJ2-3; V: TRBV7-3; CDR3: CASSRTGGAGTDTQYF; DNA: TGTGCCAGCAGCCGGACGGGGGGCGCCGGCACAGATACGCAGTATTTT
size: NA; D: TRBD1; J: TRBJ1-1; V: TRBV7-3; CDR3: CASSPNPGTVNTEAFF; DNA: TGTGCCAGCAGCCCTAATCCCGGGACAGTGAACACTGAAGCTTTCTTT
size: NA; D: TRBD1; J: TRBJ2-7; V: TRBV30; CDR3: CAWSGETGREQYF; DNA: TGTGCCTGGAGTGGGGAGACAGGGCGTGAGCAGTACTTC
size: once; D: NA; J: TRBJ2-4; V: TRBV30; CDR3: CAWSFLAKNIQYF; DNA: TGTGCCTGGAGTTTTCTAGCCAAAAACATTCAGTACTTC
size: few; D: TRBD1; J: TRBJ1-2; V: TRBV2; CDR3: CASTLGTANYGYTF; DNA: TGTGCCAGCACCCTCGGGACAGCTAACTATGGCTACACCTTC
size: NA; D: NA; J: TRBJ1-1; V: TRBV29-1; CDR3: CSVEPRFYTEDFF; DNA: TGCAGCGTTGAGCCCAGGTTTTACACTGAAGATTTCTTT
size: NA; D: NA; J: TRBJ2-7; V: TRBV7-9; CDR3: CASGRGAYEQYF; DNA: TGTGCCAGCGGCCGTGGAGCCTACGAGCAGTACTTC
size: NA; D: TRBD1; J: TRBJ1-2; V: TRBV5-1; CDR3: CASSSEGQGGGGYTF; DNA: TGCGCCAGCAGCTCGGAGGGACAGGGAGGAGGTGGCTACACCTTC
size: NA; D: NA; J: TRBJ2-2; V: TRBV7-3; CDR3: CASSPGTLNTGELFF; DNA: TGTGCCAGCAGCCCCGGGACACTGAACACCGGGGAGCTGTTTTTT
size: few; D: NA; J: TRBJ1-2; V: TRBV5-6; CDR3: CASSLARTDLTSDGYTF; DNA: TGTGCCAGCAGCTTGGCCCGGACAGATTTGACTTCGGATGGCTACACCTTC
size: NA; D: NA; J: TRBJ1-5; V: TRBV5-4; CDR3: CASSIAPEEQPQHF; DNA: TGTGCCAGCAGCATAGCCCCGGAGGAACAGCCCCAGCATTTT
size: NA; D: TRBD1; J: TRBJ1-2; V: TRBV28; CDR3: CASSSSPTGGIYGYTF; DNA: TGTGCCAGCAGCTCGTCCCCGACAGGGGGCATCTATGGCTACACCTTC
size: NA; D: TRBD2; J: TRBJ2-1; V: TRBV15; CDR3: CATSRGVSSGSSYNEQFF; DNA: TGTGCCACCAGCAGAGGGGTATCTAGCGGGAGCTCCTACAATGAGCAGTTCTTC
size: NA; D: TRBD1; J: TRBJ1-3; V: TRBV15; CDR3: CATSRGRQGNENTIYF; DNA: TGTGCCACCAGCAGGGGGAGACAGGGCAATGAAAACACCATATATTTT
size: NA; D: NA; J: TRBJ2-2; V: TRBV27; CDR3: CASWAGDAGKFGELFF; DNA: TGTGCCAGTTGGGCCGGGGATGCGGGGAAGTTCGGGGAGCTGTTTTTT
size: few; D: TRBD2; J: TRBJ2-7; V: TRBV27; CDR3: CASSKLAGTYEQYF; DNA: TGTGCCAGCAGTAAGTTAGCGGGGACCTACGAGCAGTACTTC
size: once; D: NA; J: TRBJ1-2; V: TRBV5-1; CDR3: CASSLLQANYGYTF; DNA: TGCGCCAGCAGCTTGTTGCAGGCGAACTATGGCTACACCTTC
size: NA; D: NA; J: TRBJ2-2; V: TRBV6-5; CDR3: CASSYSPANTGELFF; DNA: TGTGCCAGCAGTTATTCTCCTGCGAACACCGGGGAGCTGTTTTTT
size: once; D: NA; J: TRBJ1-4; V: TRBV30; CDR3: CAWSERVEKLFF; DNA: TGTGCCTGGAGTGAGAGGGTAGAAAAACTGTTTTTT
size: few; D: TRBD1; J: TRBJ1-2; V: TRBV13; CDR3: CASSFGQGYGYTF; DNA: TGTGCCAGCAGCTTCGGACAGGGCTATGGCTACACCTTC
size: NA; D: TRBD1; J: TRBJ2-5; V: TRBV23-1; CDR3: CAIKKGDRGQETQYF; DNA: TGCGCCATCAAAAAGGGGGACAGGGGGCAAGAGACCCAGTACTTC
size: NA; D: TRBD1; J: TRBJ2-7; V: TRBV4-3; CDR3: CASSQDRDSYEQYF; DNA: TGCGCCAGCAGCCAGGACAGGGACTCCTACGAGCAGTACTTC